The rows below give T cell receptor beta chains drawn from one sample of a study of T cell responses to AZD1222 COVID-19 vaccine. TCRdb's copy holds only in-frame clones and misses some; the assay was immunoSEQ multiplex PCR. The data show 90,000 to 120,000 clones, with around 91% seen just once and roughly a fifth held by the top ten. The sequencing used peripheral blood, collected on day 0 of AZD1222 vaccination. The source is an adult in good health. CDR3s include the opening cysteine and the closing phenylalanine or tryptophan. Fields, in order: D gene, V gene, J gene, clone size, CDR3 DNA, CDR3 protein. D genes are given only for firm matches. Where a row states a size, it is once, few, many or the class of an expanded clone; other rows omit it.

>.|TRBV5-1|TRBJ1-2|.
TGCGCCAGCAGCGCCGGTAGAAGTGGCTACACCTTC
CASSAGRSGYTF
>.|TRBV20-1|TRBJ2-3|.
TGCAGTGCTTTGGGCGGCGATACGCAGTATTTT
CSALGGDTQYF
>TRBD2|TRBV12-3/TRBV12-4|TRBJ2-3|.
TGTGCCAGCAGTACACTAGCGTTGGGTACGCAGTATTTT
CASSTLALGTQYF
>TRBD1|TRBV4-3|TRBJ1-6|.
TGCGCCAGCAGCCAAGATCTAGGACAGGGCTTGAATTCACCCCTCCACTTT
CASSQDLGQGLNSPLHF
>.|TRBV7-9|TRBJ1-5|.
TGTGCCAGCAGCTTAGCGTCCGGGGATCAGCCCCAGCATTTT
CASSLASGDQPQHF
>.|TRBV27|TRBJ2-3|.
TGTGCCAGCAGTTTCAGTCGGGGGTATACGCAGTATTTT
CASSFSRGYTQYF
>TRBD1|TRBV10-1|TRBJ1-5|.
TGCGCCAGCTCCCCAGGGACAGCTCAGCCCCAGCATTTT
CASSPGTAQPQHF
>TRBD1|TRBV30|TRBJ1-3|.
TGTGCCTCGCACCCCCGGGACAGGGGAAACACCATATATTTT
CASHPRDRGNTIYF
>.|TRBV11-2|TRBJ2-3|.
TGTGCCAGCAGCTTAGGGCTAGCAATGGATACGCAGTATTTT
CASSLGLAMDTQYF
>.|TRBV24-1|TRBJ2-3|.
TGTGCCACCAGTGATGGACAGAGCACAGATACGCAGTATTTT
CATSDGQSTDTQYF
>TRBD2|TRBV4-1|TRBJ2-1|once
TGCGCCAGCAGCCGGACTAGCGGGGGGTACAATGAGCAGTTCTTC
CASSRTSGGYNEQFF
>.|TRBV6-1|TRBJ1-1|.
TGTGCCAGCAGTGAACGCTGGGACGCCGGTGAAGCTTTCTTT
CASSERWDAGEAFF
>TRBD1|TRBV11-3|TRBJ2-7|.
TGTGCCAGCAGCCCTAACAGGGGGTCCTACGAGCAGTACTTC
CASSPNRGSYEQYF
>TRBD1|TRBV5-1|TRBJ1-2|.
TGCGCCAGCAGGTCGGCTCGGGACAGAAACCACTATGGCTACACCTTC
CASRSARDRNHYGYTF
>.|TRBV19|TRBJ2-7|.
TGTGCCAGTAGTATTTTCTGGACCGGGAAAGGAGCCCAAGCGTACGAGCAGTACTTC
CASSIFWTGKGAQAYEQYF
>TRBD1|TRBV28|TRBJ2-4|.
TGTGCCAGCAGTTTATCGGGACAGGGTAGAGGGAACATTCAGTACTTC
CASSLSGQGRGNIQYF
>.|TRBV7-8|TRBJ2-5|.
TGTGCCAGCAGCCCCAGGGGTATGGAGACCCAGTACTTC
CASSPRGMETQYF
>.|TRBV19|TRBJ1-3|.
TGTGCCAGTAGTCAACTGACTCACGGGGGAAACACCATATATTTT
CASSQLTHGGNTIYF
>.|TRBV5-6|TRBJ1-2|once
TGTGCCAGCGCGAGGGGGGGCGCGGGAGGCTACACCTTC
CASARGGAGGYTF
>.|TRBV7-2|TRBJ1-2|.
TGTGCCAGCAGCTTAACGGACAAGAACTATGGCTACACCTTC
CASSLTDKNYGYTF
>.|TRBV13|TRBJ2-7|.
TGTGCCAGCAGCTTAGGGCCCACGAACTACGAGCAGTACTTC
CASSLGPTNYEQYF
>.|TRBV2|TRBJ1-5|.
TGTGCCAGCCGTCTCCGTTTGCAGGATAGCAATCAGCCCCAGCATTTT
CASRLRLQDSNQPQHF
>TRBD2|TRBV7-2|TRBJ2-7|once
TGTGCCAGCAGCTTAGGGAATAGCGGGGGCGGGTACGAGCAGTACTTC
CASSLGNSGGGYEQYF
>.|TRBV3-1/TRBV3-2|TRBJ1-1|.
TGTGCCAGCACCAAAGAAATAGCCTCGGGCACTGAAGCTTTCTTT
CASTKEIASGTEAFF
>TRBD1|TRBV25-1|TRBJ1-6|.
TGTGCCAGCAGTTTCGGGACAGGGGTTACGGCCCTCCACTTT
CASSFGTGVTALHF
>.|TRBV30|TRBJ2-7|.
TGTGCCTGGAGTTCCGGACACGGTTCCTACGAGCAGTACTTC
CAWSSGHGSYEQYF
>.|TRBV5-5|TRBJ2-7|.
TGTGCCAGCAGGAGGGTTCTACAGGGAAGCTACGAGCAGTACTTC
CASRRVLQGSYEQYF
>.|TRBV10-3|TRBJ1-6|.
TGTGCCATCAGTGATACGGCCGAGGTGGGACCCCTCCACTTT
CAISDTAEVGPLHF
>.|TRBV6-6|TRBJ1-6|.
TGTGCCAGCAGTCGCGATTGGGCGAGCTCCTATAATTCACCCCTCCACTTT
CASSRDWASSYNSPLHF
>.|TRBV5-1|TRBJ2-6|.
TGCGCCAGCAGCCCTCAATACGGGGCCAACGTCCTGACTTTC
CASSPQYGANVLTF
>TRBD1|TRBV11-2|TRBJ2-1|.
TGTGCCAGCAGCCCCGGGACAGGGATAATACAGAGCTCCTACAATGAGCAGTTCTTC
CASSPGTGIIQSSYNEQFF
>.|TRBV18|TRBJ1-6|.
TGTGCCAGCTCACAAGGGAATTCACCCCTCCACTTT
CASSQGNSPLHF
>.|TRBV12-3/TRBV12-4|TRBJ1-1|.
TGTGCCAGCAGTTTAGTAGGGAACACTGAAGCTTTCTTT
CASSLVGNTEAFF
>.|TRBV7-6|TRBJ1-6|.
TGTGCCAGCAGCTTAGCTGGGGTTGTGGATTCACCCCTCCACTTT
CASSLAGVVDSPLHF
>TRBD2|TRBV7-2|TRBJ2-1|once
TGTGCCAGCAGCCCGACTAGCGGGGGGTATAATGAGCAGTTCTTC
CASSPTSGGYNEQFF
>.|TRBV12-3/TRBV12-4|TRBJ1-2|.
TGTGCCAGCAGGACACGTGGAGGCTACACCTTC
CASRTRGGYTF
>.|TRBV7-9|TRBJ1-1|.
TGTGCCAGCAGCTCCCCCACAGCTATAACTGGGGGGAACACTGAAGCTTTCTTT
CASSSPTAITGGNTEAFF
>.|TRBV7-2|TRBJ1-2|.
TGTGCCAGCAGCCCACTCGATGGGGCCTGGGGCTACACCTTC
CASSPLDGAWGYTF